The 31 T cell receptor beta chains reported below all come from one sample, sequenced in a study of persistence of HIV-infected CD4 T cells. The immunoSEQ assay was version 4, run in survey mode. Repertoires were generated with immunoSEQ multiplex PCR, while TCRdb's copy carries only in-frame clones and drops some. The data show roughly 43,000 clones, roughly 90% seen once. These receptors are not linked to any known antigen. This nonspecific control used anti-CD3/anti-CD28 bead stimulation of CD4+ T cells. Sorting selected CD4+ T cells upregulating both CD40 ligand and CD69. The specimen was CD4+ T cells sorted from PBMCs after approximately 19-hour stimulation, collected from a patient who received antiretroviral therapy. Source of these receptors: an adult man with HIV who was CMV-seropositive.

V gene TRBV7-2 combines with J gene TRBJ1-2; D remains unclear. Trimming stripped 2 bases from V and 6 bases from J, with 16 bases between. Germline-derived CDR1 and CDR2 are SGHTA and FQGNSA. This CDR3 region has 15 residues. The CDR3 is CASSLKAPLRDGYTF. In nucleotides, the CDR3 is TGTGCCAGCAGCTTAAAGGCGCCTCTGAGAGATGGCTACACCTTC.

This chain connects TRBV5-1 to TRBJ2-7; maybe TRBD1 (5 bases). V was trimmed by 4 bases and J by 0 bases, leaving 8 bases between them. The CDR3 is 13 amino acids. Germline V gene lookup returns CDR1 SGHRS and CDR2 YFSETQ. CDR3 region: CASSRGSSYEQYF. The CDR3 region has the DNA TGCGCCAGCAGCAGGGGCTCCTCCTACGAGCAGTACTTC.

This clone was seen only once. In DNA, the CDR3 is TGCGCCAGCAGCCCCCGGACAGGGGAATGGGAGCAGTACTTC. This gives the protein CASSPRTGEWEQYF. This chain joins TRBV4-1 and TRBJ2-7, with TRBD1 matching over 9 bases. Trimming removed 4 bases from V and 7 bases from J; junction bases left unmatched: 8. Per germline, CDR1 MGHRA and CDR2 YSYEKL. This CDR3 comprises 14 residues.

J is TRBJ2-7 and V is TRBV7-2, with unresolved D. The CDR3 covers 16 residues. V was clipped by 1 base and J by 0 bases, with 13 bases between them. Germline loops: CDR1 SGHTA, CDR2 FQGNSA. CDR3 sequence reads: CASSLDTSINSYEQYF. CDR3 DNA: TGTGCCAGCAGCTTAGATACCAGCATCAACTCCTACGAGCAGTACTTC.

CDR3 residues: CASSQESDEQFF. The CDR3 nucleotides are TGTGCCAGCAGCCAAGAAAGCGATGAGCAGTTCTTC. The chain couples TRBV4-2 to TRBJ2-1; D not certain. V was clipped by 0 bases and J by 8 bases, with 5 bases between them. The CDR3 covers 12 residues. Germline CDR1 LGHNA, CDR2 YNFKEQ.

V is TRBV6-5 and J is TRBJ1-3, with D possibly matching TRBD1 (5 bases). V shed 3 bases and J shed 2 bases, with 11 bases lying between them. Germline CDR1 is MNHEY and CDR2 is SVGAGI. The CDR3 has 15 residues. The CDR3 DNA reads as TGTGCCAGCAGTTATCAAAGGGGTCCTGGAAACACCATATATTTT. Translated: CASSYQRGPGNTIYF.

The table lists this clone with a count of one. The CDR3 DNA is TGTGCCAGCTCACCCTCGGGACTGATCTACGAGCAGTACTTC. This gives the protein CASSPSGLIYEQYF. The chain employs TRBV18 and TRBJ2-7, with D perhaps matching TRBD2 (6 bases). The CDR3 length is 14 residues. Trimming left V 3 bases short and J 3 bases short, with 12 bases between. Germline assignment: CDR1 KGHSH and CDR2 LQKENI.

The chain recombines TRBV6-2 or TRBV6-3 with TRBJ2-2; 10 positions agree with TRBD1. V gave up 1 base and J gave up 7 bases; unmatched junction bases: 6. Germline V gives CDR1 MNHEY, CDR2 SVGEGT. The CDR3 runs 16 residues. The CDR3 loop is CASSYFGTGVGGELFF. The CDR3 coding sequence is TGTGCCAGCAGTTACTTCGGGACAGGGGTTGGCGGGGAGCTGTTTTTT.

The sample holds one count of this clone. This chain connects TRBV28 to TRBJ1-5; D gene unclear. Germline V lookup: CDR1 MDHEN, CDR2 SYDVKM. The CDR3 runs 17 residues. Trimming pared 4 bases from V and 2 bases from J, leaving 18 bases between. Written as DNA, the CDR3 is TGTGCCAGCAGTTGGGTGGCTATTCCAAGGGGCAATCAGCCCCAGCATTTT. This encodes CASSWVAIPRGNQPQHF.

J is TRBJ1-5 and V is TRBV6-6; D gene ambiguous. V was shortened by 7 bases and J by 0 bases, with 10 bases between the two germline ends. The V gene's germline CDR1 is MNHNY and CDR2 SVGAGI (reference sequence). The CDR3 extends over 14 amino acids. The chain's CDR3 is CASNRLPSNQPQHF. The CDR3 DNA is TGTGCCAGCAACAGACTACCTAGCAATCAGCCCCAGCATTTT.

This sequence joins TRBV25-1 and TRBJ2-6, with D perhaps TRBD1 or TRBD2 (5 bases each). The CDR3 length is 14 residues. V lost 7 bases and J 0 bases, leaving 7 bases between the germline ends. Looked up from germline, CDR1 is MGHDK and CDR2 is SYGVNS. The CDR3 nucleotides are TGTGCCAGCACCGGGGCCTCTGGGGCCAACGTCCTGACTTTC. Amino acid sequence: CASTGASGANVLTF.

This rearrangement joins TRBV15 to TRBJ2-3; D is ambiguous. In germline, CDR1 is LNHNV, CDR2 YYDKDF (reference sequence). The CDR3 covers 13 residues. V lost 0 bases and J lost 6, with 7 bases in between. The CDR3 nucleotides are TGTGCCACCAGCAGAGATAATTCGGATACGCAGTATTTT. Protein product: CATSRDNSDTQYF.

The V gene is TRBV5-1, the J gene TRBJ2-1; 11 positions agree with TRBD2. The CDR3 has 14 amino acids. The junction had 11 bases not matched to a gene; V was cut back by 4 bases and J by 14 bases. From germline, CDR1 is SGHRS and CDR2 YFSETQ. CDR3 loop: CASSPGTSGLGEFF. The CDR3 DNA reads as TGCGCCAGCAGCCCTGGGACTAGCGGTCTGGGGGAGTTCTTC.

The chain joins TRBV7-8 to TRBJ2-2; D gene ambiguous. V lost 5 bases, J lost 6 bases, and 7 bases lay in between. Germline V CDR1 and CDR2: SGHVS, FQNEAQ. This CDR3 is 12 amino acids long. CDR3 DNA sequence: TGTGCCAGCAGCCCCCTTGCCGGGGAGCTGTTTTTT. It is translated as CASSPLAGELFF.

V usage is TRBV2 and J usage is TRBJ1-1; unclear D gene. Trimming pared 5 bases from V and 1 base from J, leaving 14 bases between. CDR1 and CDR2 from the germline V gene are SNHLY and FYNNEI. The CDR3 has 15 amino acids. The CDR3 DNA reads TGTGCCAGCAGTTACCAGGCCCTCCGGAACACTGAAGCTTTCTTT. Amino acids: CASSYQALRNTEAFF.

V and J are TRBV30 and TRBJ1-4; D call uncertain. Germline lookup yields CDR1 GTSNPN and CDR2 SVGIG (reference sequence). The CDR3 covers 12 residues. V lost 0 bases and J lost 6, with 5 bases in between. The CDR3 here is CAWSVLDEKLFF. In DNA form, the CDR3 reads TGTGCCTGGAGTGTACTGGATGAAAAACTGTTTTTT.

The rearrangement uses TRBV7-2 and TRBJ1-2; D ambiguous. Looked up from germline, CDR1 is SGHTA and CDR2 is FQGNSA. Trimming took 5 bases from V and 0 from J, leaving 10 bases between them. CDR3 length equals 14 residues. This CDR3 is CASSTRRTNYGYTF. In DNA, the CDR3 is TGTGCCAGCAGCACTCGAAGGACTAACTATGGCTACACCTTC. Supplemented by reference TRBV7-2 and TRBJ1-2, the full variable domain reads GAGVSQSPSNKVTEKGKDVELRCDPISGHTALYWYRQSLGQGLEFLIYFQGNSAPDKSGLPSDRFSAERTGGSVSTLTIQRTQQEDSAVYLCASSTRRTNYGYTFGSGTRLTVV.

J is TRBJ2-7 and V is TRBV7-6; D unresolved. Germline loops: CDR1 SGHVS, CDR2 FNYEAQ. Trimming shortened V by 2 bases and J by 7 bases, and 12 bases separated the two germline ends. There are 13 residues in the CDR3. The CDR3, as DNA: TGTGCCAGCAGCTTAAGCGACCACAAGGAGCAGTACTTC. It specifies CASSLSDHKEQYF. Variable domain in full (rest from reference TRBV7-6 and TRBJ2-7): GAGVSQSPRYKVTKRGQDVALRCDPISGHVSLYWYRQALGQGPEFLTYFNYEAQQDKSGLPNDRFSAERPEGSISTLTIQRTEQRDSAMYRCASSLSDHKEQYFGPGTRLTVT.

This chain uses TRBV5-1 with TRBJ2-1; D gene ambiguous. V lost 0 bases and J 10 bases, leaving 11 bases between the germline ends. The germline gives CDR1 SGHRS, CDR2 YFSETQ. The CDR3 extends over 13 amino acids. This chain's CDR3 is CASSLGVLDEQFF. CDR3 DNA: TGCGCCAGCAGCTTGGGCGTGTTGGACGAGCAGTTCTTC.

The chain employs TRBV3-1 (or the pseudogene TRBV3-2) and TRBJ2-3, with D unclear. The V gene's germline CDR1 is LGHDT and CDR2 YNNKEL (reference sequence). This CDR3 has 14 residues. Trimming left V 3 bases short and J 2 bases short, with 9 bases between. In nucleotides, the CDR3 is TGTGCCAGCAGCCATGCGGCCTTCACAGATACGCAGTATTTT. Amino acid sequence: CASSHAAFTDTQYF.

This clone appeared a few times. A junction boundary mismatches the germline segment, possibly from a read error. The V call is TRBV28, the J call TRBJ1-2; D perhaps matches TRBD1 (5 bases). The CDR3 totals 11 residues. From germline, CDR1 is MDHEN and CDR2 SYDVKM. DNA of the CDR3: TGTGCCAGCAGTCAGGGACCGGCTAACGCCTTC. Encoded protein: CASSQGPANAF.

The J gene is TRBJ1-1, the V gene TRBV18, with 10 bases that match TRBD1. J was trimmed by 4 bases and V by 7 bases; bases with no gene match: 3. Germline CDR1 KGHSH, CDR2 LQKENI. This CDR3 contains 13 residues. Here the CDR3 DNA reads TGTGCCAGCTTGACAGGGGGCTTCACTGAAGCTTTCTTT. Amino acid sequence: CASLTGGFTEAFF.

In this sample, this clone turned up once. This chain links TRBV12-3 or TRBV12-4 with TRBJ2-7, with 7 bases lining up with TRBD1. CDR3 length: 13 residues. Germline trimming cut 3 bases from V and 5 bases from J; bases unmatched to any gene: 4. The CDR3 DNA sequence: TGTGCCAGCAGTTTCGGACAGGAGGACGAGCAGTACTTC. Amino acid sequence: CASSFGQEDEQYF.

The genes are TRBV6-1 and TRBJ1-2, with D tentatively TRBD1 (5 bases). The V gene's germline CDR1 is MNHNS and CDR2 SASEGT. The length of the CDR3 is 12 residues. V was trimmed by 7 bases and J by 8 bases, leaving 14 bases between them. The DNA of the CDR3 is TGTGCCAGCATTGGGGCCGCGGGGGGCTACACCTTC. Its translation is CASIGAAGGYTF.

This clone was picked up one time. The V gene is TRBV30, the J gene TRBJ1-1; D possibly corresponds to TRBD1 (5 bases). This CDR3 contains 14 residues. V dropped 5 bases and J dropped 5 bases, with 18 bases sitting between them. Looked up from germline, CDR1 is GTSNPN and CDR2 is SVGIG (reference sequence). CDR3 nucleotide sequence: TGTGCCTGGCTTTTAACAGGTTTGAGAACTGAAGCTTTCTTT. Protein sequence: CAWLLTGLRTEAFF.

The chain employs TRBV5-6 and TRBJ1-4; a possible D gene is TRBD1 (5 bases). V was clipped by 0 bases and J by 3 bases, with 9 bases between them. Germline CDR1 SGHDT, CDR2 YYEEEE. The CDR3 totals 15 residues. The CDR3: CASSLAGGANEKLFF. The CDR3 coding sequence is TGTGCCAGCAGCTTGGCCGGGGGGGCTAATGAAAAACTGTTTTTT.

As regards this clone: The sample carries other DNA sequences with the same CDR3. The genes are TRBV6-4 and TRBJ2-3, with 12 bases aligning to TRBD2. Germline CDR1 reads MRHNA; CDR2 reads SNTAGT. V was clipped by 6 bases and J by 2 bases; unmatched bases: 6. The CDR3 length is 16 residues. The CDR3 DNA is TGTGCCAGCAGCCCGACTAGCGGGGGACCCACAGATACGCAGTATTTT. Translated, it gives CASSPTSGGPTDTQYF.

The chain combines TRBV7-8 with TRBJ2-1, with D unresolved. Germline CDR1 and CDR2: SGHVS and FQNEAQ. The CDR3 is 12 amino acids. The V and J ends lost 7 bases and 6 bases respectively, with 10 bases between them. The CDR3 DNA reads TGTGCCAGCACGGATCACGGCAATGAGCAGTTCTTC. Encoded protein: CASTDHGNEQFF.

The chain has TRBV5-5 and TRBJ2-7, with 8 nucleotides matching TRBD1. Germline V gene data show CDR1 as SGHKS and CDR2 as YYEKEE (reference sequence). The CDR3 runs 12 residues. J lost 5 bases, V lost 4 bases, and 2 bases had no gene match. The chain's CDR3 is CASSPDRDEQYF. CDR3 bases: TGTGCCAGCAGCCCGGACAGGGACGAGCAGTACTTC.

The count of this clone is one. V and J are TRBV4-1 and TRBJ2-3, with TRBD2 matching over 11 bases. CDR1 and CDR2 (germline): MGHRA, YSYEKL. This CDR3 contains 15 residues. The V segment lost 4 bases and the J segment 6 bases; nucleotides outside the gene matches: 6. The CDR3 nucleotides are TGCGCCAGCAGCCGAGAGGGGACTAGCGGCGATACGCAGTATTTT. Translation gives CASSREGTSGDTQYF.

The chain links TRBV7-6 to TRBJ2-2; 8 bases fit TRBD1. The length of the CDR3 is 15 residues. Unmatched junction bases numbered 3, after V lost 2 bases and J lost 4 bases. Germline CDR1 is SGHVS and CDR2 is FNYEAQ. The CDR3 DNA reads TGTGCCAGCAGCTTACAGCAGGGGGCCACCGGGGAGCTGTTTTTT. Amino acids: CASSLQQGATGELFF.